One sample yielded the 23 T cell receptor beta chains listed below, sequenced in a study of blood T cell repertoires in COVID-19 (dated by TCRdb to 2018 to 2020). Library creation used the immunoSEQ multiplex PCR assay. As stored in TCRdb, this immuneACCESS dataset retains in-frame rearrangements with V and J assigned. A fraction of the clones does not appear; measured against another copy, unresolved V genes explain less than half of the discrepancy, and the remainder lacks a known reason. The sample table lists 50,000 to 70,000 clones, more than 75% of them with a count of one. The ten largest clones represent around 21% of the sample. Sequenced sample: peripheral blood. The receptors here all came from a man aged 50 to 60 with active or convalescent COVID-19.

This clone has more than one count but fewer than ten. The chain combines TRBV2 with TRBJ1-5; no clear D gene. Germline V gene lookup returns CDR1 SNHLY and CDR2 FYNNEI. The length of the CDR3 is 12 residues. The ends were cut back, 4 bases at V and 4 bases at J, with 5 bases in the middle. The chain's CDR3 is CASSAGNQPQHF. CDR3 coding DNA: TGTGCCAGCAGTGCCGGGAATCAGCCCCAGCATTTT.

This clone was counted between two and nine times. Different DNA sequences within this sample yield the same CDR3. The chain employs TRBV11-2 and TRBJ2-5; possibly TRBD2 for D (6 bases). V lost 1 base and J lost 5, with 11 bases in between. Germline V lookup: CDR1 SGHAT, CDR2 FQNNGV. This CDR3 has 14 amino acids. CDR3 sequence: CASSLVPSDETQYF. The CDR3 nucleotides are TGTGCCAGCAGCTTAGTTCCTAGCGACGAGACCCAGTACTTC.

This rearrangement joins TRBV19 to TRBJ1-2; TRBD1 aligns across 7 bases. The CDR3 length is 14 residues. V lost 4 bases and J lost 0; bases outside the gene matches: 2. In germline, CDR1 is LNHDA, CDR2 SQIVND (reference sequence). CDR3 sequence (DNA): TGTGCCAGTAGTAAAGGACAGGCTAACTATGGCTACACCTTC. Its translation is CASSKGQANYGYTF.

The V gene is TRBV7-8, the J gene TRBJ1-2, with a weak D call TRBD1 (5 bases). CDR1 and CDR2 (germline): SGHVS, FQNEAQ. The CDR3 has 15 residues. V was shortened by 1 base and J by 2 bases, with 11 bases between the two germline ends. This CDR3 reads CASSLDGRVNYGYTF. For the CDR3, the DNA is TGTGCCAGCAGCTTAGATGGCAGGGTAAACTATGGCTACACCTTC.

V usage is TRBV19 and J usage is TRBJ2-2; TRBD1 is a possible D gene (7 bases). This CDR3 has 16 residues. V was shortened by 3 bases and J by 2 bases, with 13 bases between the two germline ends. Looked up from germline, CDR1 is LNHDA and CDR2 is SQIVND (reference sequence). This CDR3 reads CASSIAGQTNTGELFF. CDR3 nucleotide sequence: TGTGCCAGTAGTATTGCGGGACAGACAAACACCGGGGAGCTGTTTTTT.

This chain joins TRBV5-1 and TRBJ2-2; 7 bases are a match to TRBD1. The CDR3 has 17 residues. Looked up from germline, CDR1 is SGHRS and CDR2 is YFSETQ. With 0 bases clipped from V and 3 bases from J, the junction kept 8 bases outside the gene matches. This chain's CDR3 is CASSLEGAAVDTGELFF. The DNA for the CDR3 is TGCGCCAGCAGCTTGGAGGGGGCAGCAGTAGACACCGGGGAGCTGTTTTTT.

The J gene is TRBJ1-3, the V gene TRBV10-3; no clear D. The CDR3 spans 14 residues. CDR1 ENHRY and CDR2 SYGVKD come from the germline V gene. Trimming pared 6 bases from V and 2 bases from J, leaving 11 bases between. The CDR3 region is CAISLDAAGNTIYF. In DNA, the CDR3 is TGTGCCATCAGCCTAGACGCAGCTGGAAACACCATATATTTT.

J is TRBJ2-3 and V is TRBV13; 13 positions agree with TRBD2. Trimming at V came to 4 bases and at J to 0 bases, leaving 4 bases not matched to a gene. Looked up from germline, CDR1 is PRHDT and CDR2 is FYEKMQ (reference sequence). CDR3 length: 17 amino acids. The CDR3 bases are TGTGCCAGCAGCTCGGAGACTAGCGGGGGGAGCACAGATACGCAGTATTTT. It is translated as CASSSETSGGSTDTQYF.

This sequence joins TRBV7-2 and TRBJ2-3; 7 bases agree with TRBD1. Trimming at V came to 5 bases and at J to 2 bases, leaving 7 bases not matched to a gene. This CDR3 region has 15 residues. Germline-derived CDR1 and CDR2 are SGHTA and FQGNSA. The CDR3 nucleotides read TGTGCCAGCAGCCTACGACAGGGATTCACAGATACGCAGTATTTT. This translates into CASSLRQGFTDTQYF.

Only one count was recorded for this clone. The chain employs TRBV6-6 and TRBJ1-5; D remains ambiguous. V lost 8 bases to trimming and J lost 3 bases, with 8 bases between them. The CDR3 loop spans 12 amino acids. Per the germline V gene, CDR1 is MNHNY and CDR2 is SVGAGI (reference sequence). Here the CDR3 DNA reads TGTGCCAGCTCAGACTTCAATCAGCCCCAGCATTTT. Translating it yields CASSDFNQPQHF.

The chain is built from TRBV6-2 or TRBV6-3 and TRBJ1-2; unclear D gene. Germline CDR1 and CDR2: MNHEY and SVGEGT. V was trimmed by 5 bases and J by 5 bases, leaving 24 bases between them. The CDR3 has 17 residues. The CDR3, as DNA: TGTGCCAGCAGTGCCCAAAAACCTAGGGAGCCGCCGTATGGCTACACCTTC. Translation gives CASSAQKPREPPYGYTF.

Here the CDR3 DNA reads TGTGCCAGCAGCTCTTGGGTGGAGGGGGAGACCCAGTACTTC. It translates to CASSSWVEGETQYF. The chain joins TRBV7-9 to TRBJ2-5, with a weak D call TRBD2 (6 bases). V gave up 4 bases and J gave up 5 bases, with 14 bases separating them. The CDR3 covers 14 residues. The germline gives CDR1 SEHNR, CDR2 FQNEAQ (reference sequence). The entire variable domain, with the rest obtained from reference TRBV7-9 and TRBJ2-5, is as follows: DTGVSQNPRHKITKRGQNVTFRCDPISEHNRLYWYRQTLGQGPEFLTYFQNEAQLEKSRLLSDRFSAERPKGSFSTLEIQRTEQGDSAMYLCASSSWVEGETQYFGPGTRLLVL.

CDR3 nucleotide sequence: TGTGCCAGCAGTACGAGGGACAGCAGGGAAGGCTACACCTTC. This sequence encodes CASSTRDSREGYTF. This chain links TRBV2 with TRBJ1-2, with 7 bases fitting TRBD1. V shed 5 bases and J 8 bases; nucleotides not matched to a gene: 11. CDR3 length: 14 residues. Germline V gene sequence: CDR1 SNHLY, CDR2 FYNNEI.

V gene TRBV25-1 combines with J gene TRBJ2-1, with TRBD1 identical over 10 bases. The germline CDR1 and CDR2 sequences are MGHDK and SYGVNS. With 5 bases clipped from V and 5 bases from J, the junction kept 6 bases outside the gene matches. There are 15 residues in the CDR3. This CDR3 is CASSKTGGGHNEQFF. CDR3 sequence (DNA): TGTGCCAGCAGTAAGACAGGGGGCGGGCACAATGAGCAGTTCTTC.

The chain uses TRBV20-1 and TRBJ2-3, with TRBD2 identical over 8 bases. The V and J ends lost 3 bases and 2 bases, in that order; junction bases with no gene match: 10. Germline CDR1 and CDR2: DFQATT and SNEGSKA (reference sequence). The CDR3 contains 16 residues. CDR3 protein: CSASEAGVANTDTQYF. As DNA, the CDR3 is TGCAGTGCTAGTGAAGCGGGAGTCGCGAACACAGATACGCAGTATTTT.

The chain uses TRBV19 and TRBJ1-2; 8 positions agree with TRBD1. This CDR3 spans 15 amino acids. CDR1 LNHDA and CDR2 SQIVND come from the germline V gene (reference sequence). Germline trimming cut 5 bases from V and 0 bases from J; bases unmatched to any gene: 5. CDR3 coding DNA: TGTGCCAGTAGTCTCCGGGACAGGACTAACTATGGCTACACCTTC. This translates into CASSLRDRTNYGYTF.

This chain uses TRBV7-6 with TRBJ2-3, with TRBD2 matching 11 bases. CDR1 is SGHVS and CDR2 is FNYEAQ in the germline V gene. The CDR3 totals 15 residues. V lost 5 bases to trimming and J lost 2 bases; unmatched junction nucleotides: 3. The CDR3 loop reads CASSNSGGATDTQYF. CDR3 sequence (DNA): TGTGCCAGCAGCAATAGCGGGGGGGCCACAGATACGCAGTATTTT.

J is TRBJ2-7 and V is TRBV19; TRBD2 matches 11 bases. The trim removed 5 bases at V and 4 bases at J, leaving 7 bases unmatched. This CDR3 region has 15 residues. Looked up from germline, CDR1 is LNHDA and CDR2 is SQIVND (reference sequence). The CDR3 protein is CASSPDGTSGYEQYF. CDR3 nucleotides: TGTGCCAGTAGTCCCGATGGGACTAGCGGATACGAGCAGTACTTC.

This clone appeared a few times. The rearrangement links TRBV12-3 or TRBV12-4 to TRBJ1-1, with a weak D call TRBD1 (5 bases). CDR3 length: 13 amino acids. V lost 6 bases, J lost 1 base, and 9 bases lay in between. CDR3 sequence (DNA): TGTGCCAGCAGCCCTACAGGGAACACTGAAGCTTTCTTT. It codes for CASSPTGNTEAFF.

The genes are TRBV6-2 or TRBV6-3 and TRBJ2-3; 10 nucleotides match TRBD2. This CDR3 has 17 residues. With 4 bases clipped from V and 5 bases from J, the junction kept 12 bases outside the gene matches. The germline V gene encodes CDR1 MNHEY and CDR2 SVGEGT. In DNA form, the CDR3 reads TGTGCCAGCAGTTCAACGGCACAGCGGGGGGGCCTAGATACGCAGTATTTT. It specifies CASSSTAQRGGLDTQYF.

The chain carries TRBV2 and TRBJ1-1; no definite D call. The CDR3 sequence is 13 residues long. Germline loops: CDR1 SNHLY, CDR2 FYNNEI. V was cut by 5 bases and J by 1 base, with 8 bases left in between. CDR3 nucleotide sequence: TGTGCCAGCAGTCTAGAGCAGAACACTGAAGCTTTCTTT. This translates into CASSLEQNTEAFF.

The chain uses TRBV3-1 (or the pseudogene TRBV3-2) and TRBJ1-6; no reliable D call. This CDR3 comprises 15 residues. With 5 bases removed from V and 5 bases from J, the gap between germline ends came to 13 bases. Germline CDR1 and CDR2: LGHDT and YNNKEL (reference sequence). CDR3 coding DNA: TGTGCCAGCAGCTCAAACACACCGAATAATTCACCCCTCCACTTT. This codes for CASSSNTPNNSPLHF.

This chain links TRBV11-3 with TRBJ1-6; TRBD1 matches 7 bases. Germline CDR1 reads SGHNT; CDR2 reads YENEEA. V was clipped by 1 base and J by 11 bases; unmatched bases: 5. This CDR3 contains 14 residues. The CDR3 here is CASSLGDSPPPLHF. The CDR3 DNA is TGTGCCAGCAGCTTAGGGGACAGCCCCCCACCCCTCCACTTT. Full variable domain (outside the CDR3, taken from reference TRBV11-3 and TRBJ1-6): EAGVVQSPRYKIIEKKQPVAFWCNPISGHNTLYWYLQNLGQGPELLIRYENEEAVDDSQLPKDRFSAERLKGVDSTLKIQPAELGDSAVYLCASSLGDSPPPLHFGNGTRLTVT.